This TCR beta chain emerged from a study of regulatory T cells in long-lasting Graves disease. This clonotype was counted at least ten times. Trimming cost V 0 bases and J 2 bases; bases outside gene matches: 5. Per germline, CDR1 SGHRS and CDR2 YFSETQ. The length of the CDR3 is 16 residues. Combining iRepertoire HTBI primers with Arm-PCR of CDR3 regions, the authors built TCR beta libraries. TCRdb processed the multiplex PCR reads anew with MiXCR; each CDR3 protein has one entry. The sample includes about 350,000 distinct CDR3 sequences, about 17% of them seen just once. Time point described: newly diagnosed GD, antithyroid drugs for less than 3 months. Making the TCR library involved RNA that had been extracted from PBMCs. These data were also filed under a second study, of T cells in Graves' hyperthyroidism and ophthalmopathy.

J is TRBJ2-3 and V is TRBV5-1; 8 positions agree with TRBD2. The source material was peripheral blood mononuclear cells (PBMCs), sampled at new diagnosis, from a patient treated with antithyroid drugs. The sequence was obtained from a woman between 18 and 29 years old with Graves disease. This chain's CDR3 is CASSLDRGGNTDTQYF. The DNA for the CDR3 is TGCGCCAGCAGCTTGGATCGCGGGGGGAACACAGATACGCAGTATTTT.